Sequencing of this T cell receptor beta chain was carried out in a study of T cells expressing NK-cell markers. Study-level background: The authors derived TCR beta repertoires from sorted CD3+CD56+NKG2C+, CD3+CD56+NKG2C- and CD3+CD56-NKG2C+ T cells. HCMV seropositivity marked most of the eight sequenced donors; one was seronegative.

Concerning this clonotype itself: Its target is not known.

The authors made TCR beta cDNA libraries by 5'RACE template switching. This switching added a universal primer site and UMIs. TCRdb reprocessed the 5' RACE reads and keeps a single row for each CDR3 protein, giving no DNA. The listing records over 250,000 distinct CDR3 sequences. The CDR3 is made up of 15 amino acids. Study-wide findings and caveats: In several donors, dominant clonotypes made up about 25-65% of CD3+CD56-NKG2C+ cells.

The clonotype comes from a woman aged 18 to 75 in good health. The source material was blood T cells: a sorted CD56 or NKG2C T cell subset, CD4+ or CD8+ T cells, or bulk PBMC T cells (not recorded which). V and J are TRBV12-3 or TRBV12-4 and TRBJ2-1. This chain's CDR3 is CASSFWGSSYNEQFF.